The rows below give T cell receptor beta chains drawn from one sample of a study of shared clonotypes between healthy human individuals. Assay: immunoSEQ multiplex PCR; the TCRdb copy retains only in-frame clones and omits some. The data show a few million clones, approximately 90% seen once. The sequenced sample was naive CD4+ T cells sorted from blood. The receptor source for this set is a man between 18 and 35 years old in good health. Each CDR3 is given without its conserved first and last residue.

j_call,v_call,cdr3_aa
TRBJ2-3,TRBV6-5,ASSINTPSTDTQY
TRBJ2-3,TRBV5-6,ASSPEGDDTQY
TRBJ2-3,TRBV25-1,ASSESARGADTQY
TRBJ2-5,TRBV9,ASSAPYNQGQETQY
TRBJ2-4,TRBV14,ASSQALATNIQY
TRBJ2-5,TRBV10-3,AINQQGGETQY
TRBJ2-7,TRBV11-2,ASSFHHSSGRIYEQY
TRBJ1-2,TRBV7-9,ASSLVGAEASGYT
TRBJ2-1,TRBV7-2,ASRGLEGNEQF
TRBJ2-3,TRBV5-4,ASRSQSGADTQY
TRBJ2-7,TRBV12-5,ASGSVSTSAPYEQY
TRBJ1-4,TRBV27,ASSLRGEGKLF
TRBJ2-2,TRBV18,ASSPPGTKKTGELF
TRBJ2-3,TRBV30,AWSVDRRTDTQY
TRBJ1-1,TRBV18,ASSLEIETEAF
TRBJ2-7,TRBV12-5,ASGLGLNYEQY
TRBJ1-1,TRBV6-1,ATWPQGLTEAF
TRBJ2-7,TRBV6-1,ASSGYLGYEQY
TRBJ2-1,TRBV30,AWSEGAGSYNEQF
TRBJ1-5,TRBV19,ASGGAYSNQPQH
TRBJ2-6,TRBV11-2,ASRPRDRLYSGANVLT
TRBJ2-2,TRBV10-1,ATNPTNTGELF
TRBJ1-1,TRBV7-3,ASSLILGQKAF
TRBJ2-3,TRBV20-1,SARGIDTQY
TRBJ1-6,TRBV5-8,ASSFGRSPNSPLH
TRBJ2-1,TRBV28,ASSPGGPRYNEQF
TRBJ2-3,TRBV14,ASSQDIRLAGGTDTQY
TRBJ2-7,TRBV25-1,ASSAVDGSYGYEQY
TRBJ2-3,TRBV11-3,ASSPGGKHTDTQY
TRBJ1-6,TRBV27,ASSFQGNNSPLH
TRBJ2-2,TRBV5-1,ASSLEGSGAGELF
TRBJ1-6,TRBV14,ASSGQMINSPLH
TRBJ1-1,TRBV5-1,ASTFTGQGAMNTEAF
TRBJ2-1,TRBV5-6,ASSLHGATFTNEQF
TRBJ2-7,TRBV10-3,AISPEPSEQY
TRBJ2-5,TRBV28,ASRKSGTGQETQY
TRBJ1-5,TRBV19,ASRDLGGAQNQPQH
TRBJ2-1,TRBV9,ASSPRPRLAAFNEQF
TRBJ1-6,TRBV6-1,ASSEAIWGESPLH
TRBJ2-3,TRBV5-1,ASSLDSGRTDTQY
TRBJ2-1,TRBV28,ASSTTRGEF
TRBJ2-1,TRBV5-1,ASRSRGLSYNEQF
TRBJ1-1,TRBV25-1,ASSAKRGWNTEAF
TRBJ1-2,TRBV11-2,ASSTGLQSGYT
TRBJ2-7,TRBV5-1,ASRVTSGSGYEQY
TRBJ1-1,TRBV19,ASSIMGGNTEAF
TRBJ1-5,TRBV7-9,ASSYGTGALNQPQH
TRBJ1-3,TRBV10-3,AIRATGDWNTIY
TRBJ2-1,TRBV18,ASSGGSTQIYNEQF
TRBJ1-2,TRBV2,ASRSLLVNYGYT
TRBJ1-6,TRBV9,ASSLTDNNSPLH
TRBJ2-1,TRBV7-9,ASSLQVYNEQF
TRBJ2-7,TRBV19,ASKGGGVAEDYEQY
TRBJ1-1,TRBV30,AWSGQANTEAF
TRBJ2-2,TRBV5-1,ASSPGQGNNGELF
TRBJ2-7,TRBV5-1,ASSTEGRGEQY
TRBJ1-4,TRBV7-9,ASSGYATGVEKLF